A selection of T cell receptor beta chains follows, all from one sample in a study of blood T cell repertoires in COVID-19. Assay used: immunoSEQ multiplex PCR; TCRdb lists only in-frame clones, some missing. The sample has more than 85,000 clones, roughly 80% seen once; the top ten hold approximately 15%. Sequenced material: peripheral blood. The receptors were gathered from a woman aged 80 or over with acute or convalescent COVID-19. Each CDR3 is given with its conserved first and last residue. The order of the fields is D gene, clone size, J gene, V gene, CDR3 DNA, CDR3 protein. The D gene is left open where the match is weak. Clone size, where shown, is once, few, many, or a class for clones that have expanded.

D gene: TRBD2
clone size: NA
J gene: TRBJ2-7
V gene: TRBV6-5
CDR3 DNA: TGTGCCAGCAGTTGGGGTCGCGTGACTAGCGGGAGTAATGAGTACTTC
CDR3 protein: CASSWGRVTSGSNEYF

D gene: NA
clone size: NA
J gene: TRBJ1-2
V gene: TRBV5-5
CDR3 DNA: TGTGCCAGCAGCTTGTGGGGCGGAAATGGCTACACCTTC
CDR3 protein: CASSLWGGNGYTF

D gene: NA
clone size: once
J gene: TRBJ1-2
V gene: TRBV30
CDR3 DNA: TGTGCCGGGAGGGCAGGGCCCGTTACTAACTATGGCTACACCTTC
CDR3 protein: CAGRAGPVTNYGYTF

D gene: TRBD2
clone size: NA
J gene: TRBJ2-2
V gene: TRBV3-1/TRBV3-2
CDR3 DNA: TGTGCCAGCAGCCAAGGGACTAGCCACGGGGAGCTGTTTTTT
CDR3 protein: CASSQGTSHGELFF

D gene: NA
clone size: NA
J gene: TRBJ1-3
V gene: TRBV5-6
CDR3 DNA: TGTGCCAGCAGCTTCGAGAGGGAGGAGAACACCATATATTTT
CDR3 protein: CASSFEREENTIYF

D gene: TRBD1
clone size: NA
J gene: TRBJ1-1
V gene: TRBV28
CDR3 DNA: TGTGCCAGCAGTCCTCCGGACAGGGGATTGAACACTGAAGCTTTCTTT
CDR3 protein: CASSPPDRGLNTEAFF

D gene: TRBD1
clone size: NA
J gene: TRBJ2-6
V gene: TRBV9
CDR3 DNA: TGTGCCAGCAGCGTTAGGGGTGGGACAGGAATCTCTGGGGCCAACGTCCTGACTTTC
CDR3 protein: CASSVRGGTGISGANVLTF

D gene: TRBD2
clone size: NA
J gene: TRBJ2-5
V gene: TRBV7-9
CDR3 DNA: TGTGCCAGCAGCCCCCAGGGGAGGCTAGCGGGGGAAGAGACCCAGTACTTC
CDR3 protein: CASSPQGRLAGEETQYF

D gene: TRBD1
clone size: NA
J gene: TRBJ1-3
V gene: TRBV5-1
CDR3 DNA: TGCGCCAGCAGCTCGGACCCAGGGGGCACTGGAAACACCATATATTTT
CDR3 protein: CASSSDPGGTGNTIYF

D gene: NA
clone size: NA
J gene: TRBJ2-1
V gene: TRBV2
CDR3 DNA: TGTGCCAGCCTAACCGGGACTCCTCACAATGAGCAGTTCTTC
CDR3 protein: CASLTGTPHNEQFF

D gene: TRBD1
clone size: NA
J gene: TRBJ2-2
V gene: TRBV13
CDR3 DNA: TGTGCCAGCAGCCCAGGGACAGGGGGAAGGCCCGGGGAGCTGTTTTTT
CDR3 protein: CASSPGTGGRPGELFF

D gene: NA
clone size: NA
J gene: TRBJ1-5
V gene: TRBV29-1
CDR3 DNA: TGCAGCGTCCCCCCCGGGACAAGAAATCAGCCCCAGCATTTT
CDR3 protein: CSVPPGTRNQPQHF

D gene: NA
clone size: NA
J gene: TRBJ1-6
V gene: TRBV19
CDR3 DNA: TGTGCCAGTAGTATTAACGGGGATTCACCCCTCCACTTT
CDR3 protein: CASSINGDSPLHF

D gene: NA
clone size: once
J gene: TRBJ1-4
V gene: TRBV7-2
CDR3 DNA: TGTGCCAGCAGCTTAGAGTTTGTGACAGATTTTAATGAAAAACTGTTTTTT
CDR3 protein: CASSLEFVTDFNEKLFF

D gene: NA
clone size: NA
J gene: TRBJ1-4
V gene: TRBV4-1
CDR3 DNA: TGCGCCAGCAGCCAAGGGAGGTCGGCAGAGGGGGTAGGAAAACTGTTTTTT
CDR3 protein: CASSQGRSAEGVGKLFF

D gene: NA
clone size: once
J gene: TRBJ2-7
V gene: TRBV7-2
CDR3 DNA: TGTGCCAGCAGCTTAGTAAGGAGGGCCGAGCAGTACTTC
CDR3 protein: CASSLVRRAEQYF

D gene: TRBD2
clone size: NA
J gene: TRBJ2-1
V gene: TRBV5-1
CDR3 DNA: TGCGCCAGCAGCTCCGGACTAGCGGGAGCATCGAACAATGAGCAGTTCTTC
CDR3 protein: CASSSGLAGASNNEQFF

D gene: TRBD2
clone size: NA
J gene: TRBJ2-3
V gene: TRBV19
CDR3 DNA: TGTGCCAGTAGCCACATCCCGGGAGCGGGAGGGACAGATACGCAGTATTTT
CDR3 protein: CASSHIPGAGGTDTQYF

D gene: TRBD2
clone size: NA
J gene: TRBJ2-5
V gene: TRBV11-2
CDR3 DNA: TGTGCCAGCAGCAATCGGCGGGAGGGCCAGGTGACCCAGTACTTC
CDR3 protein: CASSNRREGQVTQYF

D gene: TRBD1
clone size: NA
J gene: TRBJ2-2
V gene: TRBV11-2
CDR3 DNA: TGTGCCAGCAGGAGTCCGGGACAGGGGACCGGGGAGCTGTTTTTT
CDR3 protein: CASRSPGQGTGELFF

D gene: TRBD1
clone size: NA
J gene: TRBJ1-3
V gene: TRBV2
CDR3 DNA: TGTGCCAGCAGGACCGGACAGGCCTCCTCTGGAAACACCATATATTTT
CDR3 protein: CASRTGQASSGNTIYF

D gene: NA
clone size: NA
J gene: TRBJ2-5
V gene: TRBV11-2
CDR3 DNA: TGTGCCAGCAGCTGGGGTGGTTTGGGAGCCGGGGAGACCCAGTACTTC
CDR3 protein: CASSWGGLGAGETQYF

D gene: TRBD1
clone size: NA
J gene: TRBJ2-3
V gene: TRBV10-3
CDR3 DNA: TGTGCCATCGCCGGGGTTACAGGGGCCGTAGATACGCAGTATTTT
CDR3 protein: CAIAGVTGAVDTQYF

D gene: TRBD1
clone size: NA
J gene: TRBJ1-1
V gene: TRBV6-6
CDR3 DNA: TGTGCCAGCAGTCTTACAGGGGGCTCGAGCACTGAAGCTTTCTTT
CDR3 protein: CASSLTGGSSTEAFF

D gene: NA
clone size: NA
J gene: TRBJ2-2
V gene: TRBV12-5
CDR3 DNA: TGTGCTAGTGGTTTAGGACAGACGAACACCGGGGAGCTGTTTTTT
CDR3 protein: CASGLGQTNTGELFF

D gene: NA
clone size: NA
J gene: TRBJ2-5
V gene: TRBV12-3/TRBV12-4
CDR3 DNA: TGTGCCAGCAGACCACAGGAACAAGAGACCCAGTACTTC
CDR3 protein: CASRPQEQETQYF

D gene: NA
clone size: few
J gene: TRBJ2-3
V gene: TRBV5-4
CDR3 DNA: TGTGCCAGCAGCTCCGGGAGTACCCTGCCAGATACGCAGTATTTT
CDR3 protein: CASSSGSTLPDTQYF

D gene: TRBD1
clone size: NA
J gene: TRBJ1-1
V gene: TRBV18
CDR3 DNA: TGTGCCAGCTCACCGGACAGGGGTGTTACTGAAGCTTTCTTT
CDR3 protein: CASSPDRGVTEAFF

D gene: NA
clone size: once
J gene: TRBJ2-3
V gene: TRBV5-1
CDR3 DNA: TGCGCCAGCAGCCTATCTGAGATGACAGATACGCAGTATTTT
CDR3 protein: CASSLSEMTDTQYF

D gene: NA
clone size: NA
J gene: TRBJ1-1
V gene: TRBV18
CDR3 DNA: TGTGCCAGCTCACCAGGCCCAGGGGACACTGAAGCTTTCTTT
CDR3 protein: CASSPGPGDTEAFF

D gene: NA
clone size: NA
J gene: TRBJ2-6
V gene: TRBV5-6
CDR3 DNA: TGTGCCAGCTGGGGGCCGGGACGACTCTCTGGGGCCAACGTCCTGACTTTC
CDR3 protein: CASWGPGRLSGANVLTF

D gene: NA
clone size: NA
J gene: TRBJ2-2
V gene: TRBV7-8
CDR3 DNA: TGTGCCAGCAGCCATCGAGCGGGCCCCGACACCGGGGAGCTGTTTTTT
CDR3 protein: CASSHRAGPDTGELFF

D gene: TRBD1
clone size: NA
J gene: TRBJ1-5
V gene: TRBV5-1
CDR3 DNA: TGCGCCAGCAGCTTAACAGGGGGTGGGCAGCCCCAGCATTTT
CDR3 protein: CASSLTGGGQPQHF

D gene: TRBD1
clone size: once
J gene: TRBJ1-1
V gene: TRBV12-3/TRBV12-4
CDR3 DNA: TGTGCCAGCAGTTACAGGGGAGACACTGAAGCTTTCTTT
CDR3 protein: CASSYRGDTEAFF

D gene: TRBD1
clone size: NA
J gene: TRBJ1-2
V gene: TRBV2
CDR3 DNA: TGTGCCAGCAGGGCCCTGACAGGGAACTATGGCTACACCTTC
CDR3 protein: CASRALTGNYGYTF

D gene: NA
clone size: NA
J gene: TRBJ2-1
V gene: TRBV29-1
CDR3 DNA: TGCAGCGGGGGGTGGGAGTTATACAATGAGCAGTTCTTC
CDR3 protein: CSGGWELYNEQFF

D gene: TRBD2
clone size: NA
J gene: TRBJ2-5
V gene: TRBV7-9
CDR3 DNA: TGTGCCAGCAGCTCCCGTGTCCTGCGGGGAGCGGGGGGTCAAGAGACCCAGTACTTC
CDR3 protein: CASSSRVLRGAGGQETQYF

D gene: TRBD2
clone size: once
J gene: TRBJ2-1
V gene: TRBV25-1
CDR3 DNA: TGTGCCAGCCTAAAGGGACTAGCGGGATCCAATGAGCAGTTCTTC
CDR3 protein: CASLKGLAGSNEQFF

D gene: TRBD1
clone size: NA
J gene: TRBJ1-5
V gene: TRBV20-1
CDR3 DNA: TGCAGTGCTAGTACCCCACAGGGGGCAGATCAGCCCCAGCATTTT
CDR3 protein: CSASTPQGADQPQHF

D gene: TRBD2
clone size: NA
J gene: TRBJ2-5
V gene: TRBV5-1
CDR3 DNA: TGCGCCAGCAGCTTAAACAGCGGGAGTGGGCAAGAGACCCAGTACTTC
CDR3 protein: CASSLNSGSGQETQYF

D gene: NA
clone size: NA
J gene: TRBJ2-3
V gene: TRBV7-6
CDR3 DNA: TGTGCCAGCAGCTTAGCGCTGAGCGGTGCTAGCACAGATACGCAGTATTTT
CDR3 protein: CASSLALSGASTDTQYF

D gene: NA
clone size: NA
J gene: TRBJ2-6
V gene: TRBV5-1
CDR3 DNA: TGCGCCACCTCCCAGGGAACCAACTCTGGGGCCAACGTCCTGACTTTC
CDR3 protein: CATSQGTNSGANVLTF

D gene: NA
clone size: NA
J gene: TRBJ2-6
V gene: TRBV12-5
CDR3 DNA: TGTGCTAGTGGGTCTCGTCGGGCCAACGTCCTGACTTTC
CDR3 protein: CASGSRRANVLTF